This T cell receptor beta chain was documented in a study of control samples from healthy donors and cancer patients. V was shortened by 3 bases and J by 0 bases, with 12 bases between the two germline ends. Looked up from germline, CDR1 is LNHNV and CDR2 is YYDKDF (reference sequence). The CDR3 has 15 amino acids. Assay: immunoSEQ multiplex PCR; the TCRdb copy retains only in-frame clones and omits some. Among fewer than 200,000 clones listed, just over 90% were seen once. Sequencing was performed on blood. This sequence originates from a man aged 30-40 years in good health. This sequence joins TRBV15 and TRBJ2-7, with D hard to call. Written as DNA, the CDR3 is TGTGCCACCAGCAGGGACCCCATAAGCTCCTACGAGCAGTACTTC. It yields the protein CATSRDPISSYEQYF.